The 15 T cell receptor beta chains reported below all come from one sample, sequenced in a study of blood T cell repertoires in COVID-19. TCRdb keeps only in-frame clones here, not all; method: immunoSEQ multiplex PCR. The top ten clones hold about 12% of a sample with around 180,000 clones, approximately 84% of them seen once. Sequencing input: PBMCs or T cells enriched from blood (not recorded which). The receptors were sampled from a man in his fifties who had recovered from COVID-19.

The chain combines TRBV7-2 with TRBJ2-7; 8 bases fit TRBD2. This CDR3 spans 15 amino acids. Looked up from germline, CDR1 is SGHTA and CDR2 is FQGNSA. V shed 7 bases and J 2 bases; nucleotides not matched to a gene: 10. In nucleotides, the CDR3 is TGTGCCAGCACTTTGGCGGGGGGCCTTGCCTACGAGCAGTACTTC. Amino acids: CASTLAGGLAYEQYF.

The chain has TRBV9 and TRBJ2-1, with D tentatively TRBD1 (6 bases). This CDR3 has 14 amino acids. Trimming took 2 bases from V and 13 from J, leaving 19 bases between them. Per germline, CDR1 SGDLS and CDR2 YYNGEE. CDR3 DNA sequence: TGTGCCAGCAGCGTCGGGACGAAGGGGGAATCCCAGTTCTTC. Translating it yields CASSVGTKGESQFF.

This clone has only a few counts. The V call is TRBV4-1, the J call TRBJ2-7; D might be TRBD2 (7 bases). Germline CDR1 and CDR2: MGHRA and YSYEKL. The CDR3 loop spans 16 amino acids. V lost 0 bases to trimming and J lost 5 bases, with 17 bases between them. CDR3 sequence reads: CASSQDRGATVDEQYF. CDR3 nucleotide sequence: TGCGCCAGCAGCCAAGATCGGGGGGCAACGGTCGACGAGCAGTACTTC.

With respect to this clone: Its ends do not fully match the called genes, so a read error is possible. V and J are TRBV6-5 and TRBJ1-2; no clear D gene. The CDR3 loop spans 10 amino acids. CDR1 and CDR2 (germline): MNHEY, SVGAGI. Written as DNA, the CDR3 is TGTGCCAGCAGTTACTCGAGTCTGAGCTTC. Its protein is CASSYSSLSF.

This rearrangement joins TRBV5-6 to TRBJ1-1, with D tentatively TRBD1 (6 bases). The V end was cut by 7 bases, the J end by 4 bases, with 11 bases between. The germline V gene has CDR1 SGHDT and CDR2 YYEEEE. The CDR3 sequence is 12 residues long. The CDR3 is CASGRGGTEAFF. The CDR3 DNA reads TGTGCCAGCGGTAGGGGGGGCACTGAAGCTTTCTTT.

This rearrangement joins TRBV7-6 to TRBJ2-1; no reliable D call. V dropped 4 bases and J dropped 5 bases, with 6 bases sitting between them. This CDR3 contains 12 residues. From germline, CDR1 is SGHVS and CDR2 FNYEAQ. CDR3 sequence reads: CASSSGNNEQFF. In nucleotides, the CDR3 is TGTGCCAGCAGCTCCGGTAACAATGAGCAGTTCTTC.

This clone was counted once. This chain links TRBV4-1 with TRBJ2-7; 9 bases are shared with TRBD1. V dropped 1 base and J dropped 4; count of bases not matched to a gene: 8. The CDR3 length is 16 residues. The V gene's germline CDR1 is MGHRA and CDR2 YSYEKL. This CDR3 reads CASSQGQGQGSYEQYF. DNA for the CDR3: TGCGCCAGCAGCCAAGGGCAGGGACAGGGTTCGTACGAGCAGTACTTC.

The count of this clone is one. V and J are TRBV19 and TRBJ2-2; D might be TRBD2 (5 bases). The V end lost 3 bases, the J end lost 8 bases, and 7 bases lay between the germline ends. There are 12 residues in the CDR3. Germline V gives CDR1 LNHDA, CDR2 SQIVND (reference sequence). The CDR3 here is CASSMRAGELFF. The CDR3 DNA follows: TGTGCCAGTAGTATGCGGGCGGGGGAGCTGTTTTTT.

Here the CDR3 DNA reads TGTGCCAGCAACACCGGGACAGGATCACGGCTAGGAAAACTGTTTTTT. It is translated as CASNTGTGSRLGKLFF. The J gene is TRBJ1-4, the V gene TRBV25-1; TRBD1 agrees at 8 bases. This CDR3 contains 16 residues. Germline V gene data show CDR1 as MGHDK and CDR2 as SYGVNS. The trim removed 7 bases at V and 10 bases at J, leaving 17 bases unmatched.

The rearrangement joins TRBV6-5 to TRBJ2-3; the match to TRBD2 covers 12 bases. This CDR3 contains 12 residues. The germline V gene has CDR1 MNHEY and CDR2 SVGAGI. The ends lost 6 bases at V and 13 bases at J; junction bases unmatched: 5. The CDR3 protein is CASRQLAGGEYF. The CDR3 DNA follows: TGTGCCAGCAGGCAACTAGCGGGGGGCGAGTATTTT.

This chain's CDR3 is CASSYDRGSSLHF. CDR3 coding DNA: TGTGCCAGCAGTTACGACAGGGGGAGTTCCCTCCACTTT. The chain combines TRBV6-5 with TRBJ1-6; TRBD1 agrees at 9 bases. V was pared by 2 bases and J by 14 bases, with 4 bases of the junction left unmatched. Germline V gene sequence: CDR1 MNHEY, CDR2 SVGAGI. The CDR3 is made up of 13 amino acids.

The chain employs TRBV14 and TRBJ1-1, with D unclear. Germline V lookup: CDR1 SGHDN, CDR2 FVKESK. This CDR3 region has 14 residues. The V and J ends lost 4 bases and 5 bases respectively, with 14 bases between them. DNA of the CDR3: TGTGCCAGCAGCCTCAGTCCCCGAGGGACTGAAGCTTTCTTT. Translated: CASSLSPRGTEAFF.

The rearrangement links TRBV6-5 to TRBJ1-5; weak D call: TRBD1 (5 bases). Germline loops: CDR1 MNHEY, CDR2 SVGAGI. The CDR3 spans 15 residues. V lost 4 bases and J 0 bases, leaving 10 bases between the germline ends. The CDR3, as DNA: TGTGCCAGCAGTTCAACAGGCCTTAGCAATCAGCCCCAGCATTTT. This translates into CASSSTGLSNQPQHF.

This sequence joins TRBV10-3 and TRBJ2-4, with TRBD2 identical over 7 bases. The CDR3 runs 14 residues. Germline V gene sequence: CDR1 ENHRY, CDR2 SYGVKD. The V segment lost 8 bases and the J segment 0 bases; nucleotides outside the gene matches: 4. CDR3 bases: TGTGCCATCGGGGGGGACTTAGCCAAAAACATTCAGTACTTC. As protein: CAIGGDLAKNIQYF.

The chain joins TRBV19 to TRBJ1-5; TRBD1 matches at 7 bases. J was trimmed by 1 base and V by 5 bases; bases with no gene match: 2. This CDR3 spans 14 amino acids. Looked up from germline, CDR1 is LNHDA and CDR2 is SQIVND (reference sequence). The CDR3 bases are TGTGCCAGTAGTTCCAGGGGGAGCAATCAGCCCCAGCATTTT. It encodes CASSSRGSNQPQHF.